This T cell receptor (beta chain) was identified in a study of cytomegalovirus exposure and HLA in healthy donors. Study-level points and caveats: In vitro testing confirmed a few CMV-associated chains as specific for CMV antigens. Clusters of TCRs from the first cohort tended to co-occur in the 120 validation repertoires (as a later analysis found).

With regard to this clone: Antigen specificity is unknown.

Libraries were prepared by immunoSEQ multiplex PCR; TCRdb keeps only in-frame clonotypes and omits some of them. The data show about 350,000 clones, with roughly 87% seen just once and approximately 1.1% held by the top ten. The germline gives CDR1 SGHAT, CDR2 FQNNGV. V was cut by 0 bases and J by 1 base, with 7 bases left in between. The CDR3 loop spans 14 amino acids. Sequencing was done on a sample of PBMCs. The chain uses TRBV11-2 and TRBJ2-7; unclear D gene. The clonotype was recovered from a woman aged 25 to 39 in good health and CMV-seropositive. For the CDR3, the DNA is TGTGCCAGCAGCTTAGATTCCGGGTCCTACGAGCAGTACTTC. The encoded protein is CASSLDSGSYEQYF.